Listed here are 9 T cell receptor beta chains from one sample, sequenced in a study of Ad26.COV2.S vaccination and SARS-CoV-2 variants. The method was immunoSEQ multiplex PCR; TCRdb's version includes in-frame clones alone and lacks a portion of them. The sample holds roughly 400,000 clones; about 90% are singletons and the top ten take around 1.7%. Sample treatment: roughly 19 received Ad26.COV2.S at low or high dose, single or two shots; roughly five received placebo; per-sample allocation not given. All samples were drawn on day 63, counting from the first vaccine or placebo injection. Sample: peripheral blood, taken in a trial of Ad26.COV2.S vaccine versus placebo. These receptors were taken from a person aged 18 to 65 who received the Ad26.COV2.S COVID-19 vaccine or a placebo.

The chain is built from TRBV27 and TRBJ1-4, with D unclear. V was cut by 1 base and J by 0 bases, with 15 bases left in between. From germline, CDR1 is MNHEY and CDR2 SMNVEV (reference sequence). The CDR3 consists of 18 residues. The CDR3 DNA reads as TGTGCCAGCAGTTTATGGCTCCCCAACGGTGCAACTAATGAAAAACTGTTTTTT. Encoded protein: CASSLWLPNGATNEKLFF.

The CDR3 reads CASPRTALAKNIQYF. DNA of the CDR3: TGCGCCAGCCCTAGGACGGCTCTAGCCAAAAACATTCAGTACTTC. This rearrangement joins TRBV10-1 to TRBJ2-4; D remains unclear. CDR1 WNHNN and CDR2 SYGVQD come from the germline V gene (reference sequence). This CDR3 spans 15 amino acids. The V gene lost 8 bases and the J gene lost 0 bases, with 14 bases spanning the gap.

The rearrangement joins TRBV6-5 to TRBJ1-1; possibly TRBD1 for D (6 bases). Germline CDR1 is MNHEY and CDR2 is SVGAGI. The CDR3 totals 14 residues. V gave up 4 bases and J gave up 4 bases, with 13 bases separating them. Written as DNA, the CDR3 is TGTGCCAGCAGTTTAGGACAGTGGGGCACTGAAGCTTTCTTT. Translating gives CASSLGQWGTEAFF.

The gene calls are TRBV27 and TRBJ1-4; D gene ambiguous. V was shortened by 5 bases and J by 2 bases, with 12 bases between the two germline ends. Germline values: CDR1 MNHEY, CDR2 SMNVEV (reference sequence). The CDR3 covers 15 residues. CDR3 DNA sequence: TGTGCCAGCAGTCAATCAGGTGCGACTAATGAAAAACTGTTTTTT. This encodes CASSQSGATNEKLFF.

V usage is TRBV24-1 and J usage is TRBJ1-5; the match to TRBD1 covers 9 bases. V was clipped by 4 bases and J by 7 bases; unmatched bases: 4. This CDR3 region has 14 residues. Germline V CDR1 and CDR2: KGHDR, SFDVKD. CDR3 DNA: TGTGCCACCAGTGAAGGGACAGGGATGCAGCCCCAGCATTTT. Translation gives CATSEGTGMQPQHF.

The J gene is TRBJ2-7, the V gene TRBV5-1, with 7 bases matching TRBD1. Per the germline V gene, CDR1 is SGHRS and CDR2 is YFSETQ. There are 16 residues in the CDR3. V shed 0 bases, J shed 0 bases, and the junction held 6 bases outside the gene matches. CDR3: CASSLGGQSSSYEQYF. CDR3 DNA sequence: TGCGCCAGCAGCTTGGGGGGACAGTCTAGCTCCTACGAGCAGTACTTC. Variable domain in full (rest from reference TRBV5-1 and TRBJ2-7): KAGVTQTPRYLIKTRGQQVTLSCSPISGHRSVSWYQQTPGQGLQFLFEYFSETQRNKGNFPGRFSGRQFSNSRSEMNVSTLELGDSALYLCASSLGGQSSSYEQYFGPGTRLTVT.

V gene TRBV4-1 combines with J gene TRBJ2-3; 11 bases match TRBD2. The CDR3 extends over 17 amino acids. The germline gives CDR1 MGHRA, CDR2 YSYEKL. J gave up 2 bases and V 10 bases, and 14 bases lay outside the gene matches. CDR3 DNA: TGCGCCAACACCACTAGCGGGGGCCAGAGGTCCACAGATACGCAGTATTTT. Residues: CANTTSGGQRSTDTQYF.

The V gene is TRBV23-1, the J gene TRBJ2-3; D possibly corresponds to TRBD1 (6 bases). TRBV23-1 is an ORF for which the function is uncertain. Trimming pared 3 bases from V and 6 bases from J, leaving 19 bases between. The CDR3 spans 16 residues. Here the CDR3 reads CASSQPRGTRGDTQYF. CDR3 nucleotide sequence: TGCGCCAGCAGTCAGCCGAGGGGGACCCGAGGGGATACGCAGTATTTT.

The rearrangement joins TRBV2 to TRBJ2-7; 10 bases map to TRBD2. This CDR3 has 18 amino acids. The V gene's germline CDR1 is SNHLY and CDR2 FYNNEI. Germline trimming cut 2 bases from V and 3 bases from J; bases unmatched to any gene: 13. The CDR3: CASSELPLLAGNVYEQYF. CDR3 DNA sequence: TGTGCCAGCAGTGAACTCCCGTTACTAGCGGGGAATGTCTACGAGCAGTACTTC.